Listed below are T cell receptor beta chains from one sample, sequenced in a study of cytomegalovirus exposure and HLA in healthy donors. Only in-frame clones appear in the TCRdb table, and some are missing; sequencing was by immunoSEQ multiplex PCR. This table holds approximately 60,000 clones, more than 80% found once. Sequenced: PBMCs. The receptors were gathered from a man younger than 35 in good health and CMV-seronegative. The CDR3 runs from the conserved cysteine through the conserved F or W. Each record gives: CDR3 DNA, CDR3 protein, clone size, J gene, D gene, V gene. D genes are given only for firm matches. Clone size is not always given. Where it is, it says once, few, many or a class for expanded clones.

cdr3_nt: TGTGCCAGCAGTGATGGAGGACAGGGCTTC
cdr3_aa: CASSDGGQGF
clone_size: NA
j_call: TRBJ1-2
d_call: TRBD1
v_call: TRBV6-1

cdr3_nt: TGTGCCAGCAGGGCCCCTGGGACTAGCGGCGAGCAGTACTTC
cdr3_aa: CASRAPGTSGEQYF
clone_size: NA
j_call: TRBJ2-7
d_call: TRBD2
v_call: TRBV6-1

cdr3_nt: TGTGCCAGCAGTTTTAGCCCCTACGAGCAGTACTTC
cdr3_aa: CASSFSPYEQYF
clone_size: NA
j_call: TRBJ2-7
d_call: NA
v_call: TRBV28

cdr3_nt: TGTGCCAGCAGTACGGGAGGACCCGAGCAGTACTTC
cdr3_aa: CASSTGGPEQYF
clone_size: once
j_call: TRBJ2-7
d_call: TRBD2
v_call: TRBV6-1

cdr3_nt: TGCGCCAGTACTAGCGGGGCCCACACCGGGGAGCTGTTTTTT
cdr3_aa: CASTSGAHTGELFF
clone_size: NA
j_call: TRBJ2-2
d_call: TRBD2
v_call: TRBV5-1

cdr3_nt: TGTGCCACCAGCTGGGGACTAGCGGGAGGGCCTAAGGAGCAGTACTTC
cdr3_aa: CATSWGLAGGPKEQYF
clone_size: NA
j_call: TRBJ2-7
d_call: TRBD2
v_call: TRBV15

cdr3_nt: TGTGCCAGCAGCTCCAACGCGGCGGGGTTCCAAGAGACCCAGTACTTC
cdr3_aa: CASSSNAAGFQETQYF
clone_size: NA
j_call: TRBJ2-5
d_call: NA
v_call: TRBV7-6

cdr3_nt: TGTGCCAGTAGTGCCCTAGCGGCCCAGAGGAATGAGCAGTTCTTC
cdr3_aa: CASSALAAQRNEQFF
clone_size: NA
j_call: TRBJ2-1
d_call: TRBD2
v_call: TRBV19

cdr3_nt: TGTGCCAGTTCGTGGGCCGGTAGGAACACCGGGGAGCTGTTTTTT
cdr3_aa: CASSWAGRNTGELFF
clone_size: NA
j_call: TRBJ2-2
d_call: NA
v_call: TRBV2

cdr3_nt: TGTGCCAGCAGCCAAAACAGGGGTGACGAAGCTTTCTTT
cdr3_aa: CASSQNRGDEAFF
clone_size: NA
j_call: TRBJ1-1
d_call: TRBD1
v_call: TRBV5-4

cdr3_nt: TGTGCCAGCAGTTTACATCGCTCGGGATACAATGAGCAGTTCTTC
cdr3_aa: CASSLHRSGYNEQFF
clone_size: NA
j_call: TRBJ2-1
d_call: NA
v_call: TRBV28

cdr3_nt: TGTGCCAGCAGGGCGGATGCGGGAGGATACAATGAGCAGTTCTTC
cdr3_aa: CASRADAGGYNEQFF
clone_size: once
j_call: TRBJ2-1
d_call: TRBD2
v_call: TRBV6-5

cdr3_nt: TGTGCCAGCAGCCTCCCTCAGGGCTCTGGAAACACCATATATTTT
cdr3_aa: CASSLPQGSGNTIYF
clone_size: NA
j_call: TRBJ1-3
d_call: NA
v_call: TRBV28

cdr3_nt: TGTGCCAGCAGCCGGACGGGGGGAGCCTACGAGCAGTACTTC
cdr3_aa: CASSRTGGAYEQYF
clone_size: NA
j_call: TRBJ2-7
d_call: TRBD2
v_call: TRBV7-3

cdr3_nt: TGTGCCAGCAGTGAAGCGGGCAGCACAAATCAGCCCCAGCATTTT
cdr3_aa: CASSEAGSTNQPQHF
clone_size: NA
j_call: TRBJ1-5
d_call: NA
v_call: TRBV6-1

cdr3_nt: TGTGCCAGCAGTTACGCAGGGAACACTGAAGCTTTCTTT
cdr3_aa: CASSYAGNTEAFF
clone_size: NA
j_call: TRBJ1-1
d_call: NA
v_call: TRBV6-6

cdr3_nt: TGCGCCAGTAGACAGGGACCCTCCTACGAGCAGTACTTC
cdr3_aa: CASRQGPSYEQYF
clone_size: NA
j_call: TRBJ2-7
d_call: TRBD1
v_call: TRBV5-1

cdr3_nt: TGTGCCAGTCAGAAGATTACAGGAATCCCTGAAGCTTTCTTT
cdr3_aa: CASQKITGIPEAFF
clone_size: NA
j_call: TRBJ1-1
d_call: NA
v_call: TRBV27

cdr3_nt: TGTGCCAGCAGTTTCACAGCAGGTCCCTACGAGCAGTACTTC
cdr3_aa: CASSFTAGPYEQYF
clone_size: NA
j_call: TRBJ2-7
d_call: NA
v_call: TRBV28

cdr3_nt: TGTGCCAGCAGTTCCGCGGTCTCCTACGAGCAGTACTTC
cdr3_aa: CASSSAVSYEQYF
clone_size: NA
j_call: TRBJ2-7
d_call: NA
v_call: TRBV28

cdr3_nt: TGTGCCAGCAGCTTAGGAACAGGGCCCCGGGGTGAAAAACTGTTTTTT
cdr3_aa: CASSLGTGPRGEKLFF
clone_size: NA
j_call: TRBJ1-4
d_call: NA
v_call: TRBV7-9

cdr3_nt: TGCGCCAGCAGCGGGGCCGGGACAGCTAGCACAGATACGCAGTATTTT
cdr3_aa: CASSGAGTASTDTQYF
clone_size: NA
j_call: TRBJ2-3
d_call: TRBD1
v_call: TRBV5-1

cdr3_nt: TGTGCCAGCAGTCTGACTAGCGGGAGTTTCCGGGAGCAGTACTTC
cdr3_aa: CASSLTSGSFREQYF
clone_size: NA
j_call: TRBJ2-7
d_call: TRBD2
v_call: TRBV27

cdr3_nt: TGCGCCAGCAGCACAGCGACTAGCGGGAGCGCAGATACGCAGTATTTT
cdr3_aa: CASSTATSGSADTQYF
clone_size: NA
j_call: TRBJ2-3
d_call: TRBD2
v_call: TRBV5-1

cdr3_nt: TGTGCCAGCAGCGTAGTAGCGGGAGGGCAAGAGACCCAGTACTTC
cdr3_aa: CASSVVAGGQETQYF
clone_size: few
j_call: TRBJ2-5
d_call: TRBD2
v_call: TRBV9

cdr3_nt: TGTGCCAGCAGCACTCGGACAGGGGTCAGGACAGATACGCAGTATTTT
cdr3_aa: CASSTRTGVRTDTQYF
clone_size: NA
j_call: TRBJ2-3
d_call: TRBD1
v_call: TRBV7-2

cdr3_nt: TGTGCCAGCAGCGTTTTCGGGTCTCTGCGGTATGGCTACACCTTC
cdr3_aa: CASSVFGSLRYGYTF
clone_size: NA
j_call: TRBJ1-2
d_call: NA
v_call: TRBV5-8

cdr3_nt: TGTGCCAGCTCGCCTCGGACTAGCGGGAACGATGAGCAGTTCTTC
cdr3_aa: CASSPRTSGNDEQFF
clone_size: NA
j_call: TRBJ2-1
d_call: TRBD2
v_call: TRBV18

cdr3_nt: TGTGCCAGCAGTCGTATCAGGGGGTGGTCCAACGTCCTGACTTTC
cdr3_aa: CASSRIRGWSNVLTF
clone_size: once
j_call: TRBJ2-6
d_call: TRBD1
v_call: TRBV2

cdr3_nt: TGCGCCAGCAGTGAGTCGGGGACAGGGACCTACGAGCAGTACTTC
cdr3_aa: CASSESGTGTYEQYF
clone_size: NA
j_call: TRBJ2-7
d_call: TRBD1
v_call: TRBV10-2

cdr3_nt: TGTGCCAGCAGCTTTGCGGGGGCCAACGTCCTGACTTTC
cdr3_aa: CASSFAGANVLTF
clone_size: once
j_call: TRBJ2-6
d_call: NA
v_call: TRBV11-2

cdr3_nt: TGTGCCAGCAGCCCCCCTAGAGAGAACTATGGCTACACCTTC
cdr3_aa: CASSPPRENYGYTF
clone_size: once
j_call: TRBJ1-2
d_call: NA
v_call: TRBV28

cdr3_nt: TGTGCCAGCAGCTTCGATCCAGCGAGGTTCACTGAAGCTTTCTTT
cdr3_aa: CASSFDPARFTEAFF
clone_size: NA
j_call: TRBJ1-1
d_call: NA
v_call: TRBV5-4

cdr3_nt: TGTGCCAGTAGGGACAACGGACCCATCTACGAGCAGTACTTC
cdr3_aa: CASRDNGPIYEQYF
clone_size: NA
j_call: TRBJ2-7
d_call: NA
v_call: TRBV19

cdr3_nt: TGTGCCAGCAGCTTGAAAGGGGCCTCCTACGAGCAGTACTTC
cdr3_aa: CASSLKGASYEQYF
clone_size: NA
j_call: TRBJ2-7
d_call: NA
v_call: TRBV5-4

cdr3_nt: TGCAGCGTTGATGTTCGTGAGGAGCCCCAAGAGACCCAGTACTTC
cdr3_aa: CSVDVREEPQETQYF
clone_size: NA
j_call: TRBJ2-5
d_call: NA
v_call: TRBV29-1

cdr3_nt: TGTGCCAGCAGTTTATGGAGCCAGGGGGGCGAGACCCAGTACTTC
cdr3_aa: CASSLWSQGGETQYF
clone_size: NA
j_call: TRBJ2-5
d_call: NA
v_call: TRBV28

cdr3_nt: TGTGCCAGCAGCGGGTCTAAGAAAGAGACCCAGTACTTC
cdr3_aa: CASSGSKKETQYF
clone_size: NA
j_call: TRBJ2-5
d_call: NA
v_call: TRBV9

cdr3_nt: TGCAGCGTTGAAGGACTTAGGGGCCAGAAGAGCTACAATGAGCAGTTCTTC
cdr3_aa: CSVEGLRGQKSYNEQFF
clone_size: NA
j_call: TRBJ2-1
d_call: NA
v_call: TRBV29-1

cdr3_nt: TGTGCCAGCAGCGTAGGGACTAGCGGGTACAATGAGCAGTTCTTC
cdr3_aa: CASSVGTSGYNEQFF
clone_size: NA
j_call: TRBJ2-1
d_call: TRBD2
v_call: TRBV9

cdr3_nt: TGTGCCAGCAGCTTCCACGAGCGCCGACCCTACGAGCAGTACTTC
cdr3_aa: CASSFHERRPYEQYF
clone_size: NA
j_call: TRBJ2-7
d_call: NA
v_call: TRBV7-2

cdr3_nt: TGTGCCAGCAGCTCCTCAGGGCCCTATGGCTACACCTTC
cdr3_aa: CASSSSGPYGYTF
clone_size: once
j_call: TRBJ1-2
d_call: NA
v_call: TRBV5-4

cdr3_nt: TGTGCCAGCAGCCGTTCCTTTACTACAGGGGGAGTATCTTACAATGAGCAGTTCTTC
cdr3_aa: CASSRSFTTGGVSYNEQFF
clone_size: NA
j_call: TRBJ2-1
d_call: TRBD1
v_call: TRBV6-4

cdr3_nt: TGTGCCAGCAGCATTCAGGGCGAGACCCAGTACTTC
cdr3_aa: CASSIQGETQYF
clone_size: NA
j_call: TRBJ2-5
d_call: NA
v_call: TRBV28

cdr3_nt: TGTGCCAGCAGTTTCGGAATACGGACAGTGAACACTGAAGCTTTCTTT
cdr3_aa: CASSFGIRTVNTEAFF
clone_size: NA
j_call: TRBJ1-1
d_call: NA
v_call: TRBV6-5